Listed below are T cell receptor beta chains from one sample, sequenced in a study of blood T cell repertoires in COVID-19. The table came from immunoSEQ multiplex PCR; TCRdb's copy has only in-frame clones and leaves some out. The table shows 300,000 to 350,000 clones, with about nine tenths occurring only once. The sample consisted of peripheral blood. The receptors come from a man aged 18 to 30 with active or convalescent COVID-19. CDR3s include the opening cysteine and the closing phenylalanine or tryptophan. D genes are given only for firm matches. The size field is filled for only some rows; it gives once, few, many or a size class.

d_call	clone_size	v_call	j_call	cdr3_aa	cdr3_nt
TRBD2	-	TRBV6-4	TRBJ2-1	CASSISGNSYNEQFF	TGTGCCAGCAGCATTAGCGGGAACTCCTACAATGAGCAGTTCTTC
TRBD2	-	TRBV5-1	TRBJ2-1	CASLRTSGGSAYNEQFF	TGCGCCAGCCTGCGGACTAGCGGGGGGTCCGCCTACAATGAGCAGTTCTTC
TRBD2	-	TRBV3-1/TRBV3-2	TRBJ2-7	CASSGANSYEQYF	TGTGCCAGTAGCGGGGCCAACTCCTACGAGCAGTACTTC
TRBD1	-	TRBV18	TRBJ1-2	CASSRNADREDGYTF	TGTGCCAGCTCACGAAACGCGGACAGGGAAGATGGCTACACCTTC
TRBD2	-	TRBV19	TRBJ2-1	CASRIYSGRQGEQFF	TGTGCCAGTAGGATCTATAGCGGGAGGCAGGGTGAGCAGTTCTTC
TRBD1	-	TRBV7-9	TRBJ2-5	CASSLWTGTGQGQETQYF	TGTGCCAGCAGCTTATGGACTGGTACGGGACAGGGGCAAGAGACCCAGTACTTC
-	-	TRBV25-1	TRBJ1-1	CASSAQAWNTEAFF	TGTGCCAGCAGTGCCCAGGCATGGAACACTGAAGCTTTCTTT
-	-	TRBV19	TRBJ1-5	CASRGGDQPQHF	TGTGCCAGTAGGGGCGGGGATCAGCCCCAGCATTTT
-	once	TRBV27	TRBJ1-1	CASSWSLNTEAFF	TGTGCCAGCAGTTGGAGCCTGAACACTGAAGCTTTCTTT
-	few	TRBV15	TRBJ1-1	CATSRSQGNTEAFF	TGTGCCACCAGCAGGAGTCAGGGGAACACTGAAGCTTTCTTT
TRBD2	-	TRBV24-1	TRBJ2-3	CATVKRGPSTDTQYF	TGTGCCACCGTTAAGCGGGGACCCTCCACAGATACGCAGTATTTT
TRBD1	-	TRBV5-1	TRBJ1-2	CASSLTRTGNGYTF	TGCGCCAGCAGCTTAACTCGGACAGGGAACGGCTACACCTTC
-	-	TRBV27	TRBJ1-1	CASSTRTANFVAFF	TGTGCCAGCAGTACCAGGACAGCCAACTTTGTGGCTTTCTTT
-	few	TRBV6-5	TRBJ2-7	CASSSPLTGSYEQYF	TGTGCCAGCAGTTCTCCTCTAACAGGGAGCTACGAGCAGTACTTC
TRBD2	-	TRBV11-3	TRBJ2-2	CASSRTSGNTGELFF	TGTGCCAGCAGCCGGACTAGCGGGAACACCGGGGAGCTGTTTTTT
TRBD2	-	TRBV7-2	TRBJ2-3	CASSQISGGPDTQYF	TGTGCCAGCAGCCAAATTAGCGGGGGTCCCGATACGCAGTATTTT
-	-	TRBV19	TRBJ1-3	CASSYQASGNTIYF	TGTGCCAGTAGTTATCAAGCCTCTGGAAACACCATATATTTT
TRBD1	-	TRBV2	TRBJ1-6	CASTQWDSHSPLHF	TGTGCCAGCACCCAATGGGACAGCCATTCACCCCTCCACTTT
TRBD2	once	TRBV4-1	TRBJ2-7	CASSQDTELAGDEQYF	TGCGCCAGCAGCCAAGATACAGAACTAGCGGGTGACGAGCAGTACTTC
-	-	TRBV6-5	TRBJ1-4	CASSYSMGGNEKLFF	TGTGCCAGCAGTTACTCGATGGGGGGGAATGAAAAACTGTTTTTT
TRBD2	-	TRBV18	TRBJ2-4	CASSAKLAGENIQYF	TGTGCCAGCTCAGCCAAACTAGCGGGGGAAAACATTCAGTACTTC
-	-	TRBV9	TRBJ2-2	CASSPQRVTGELFF	TGTGCCAGCAGCCCTCAACGAGTCACCGGGGAGCTGTTTTTT
-	once	TRBV12-3/TRBV12-4	TRBJ1-1	CASSLGRLEAFF	TGTGCCAGCAGTTTAGGGCGGCTTGAAGCTTTCTTT
TRBD1	-	TRBV7-7	TRBJ2-2	CASSPGQGNTGELFF	TGTGCCAGCAGCCCGGGACAGGGGAACACCGGGGAGCTGTTTTTT
TRBD1	-	TRBV4-3	TRBJ1-6	CASSQDVGTGRPSPLHF	TGCGCCAGCAGCCAAGATGTTGGGACAGGGCGGCCTTCACCCCTCCACTTT
TRBD1	-	TRBV6-5	TRBJ1-1	CASSFRRDRNTEAFF	TGTGCCAGCAGTTTTAGGAGGGACAGGAACACTGAAGCTTTCTTT
-	-	TRBV20-1	TRBJ1-6	CSASGWANSPLHF	TGCAGTGCTAGTGGGTGGGCCAATTCACCCCTCCACTTT
-	-	TRBV9	TRBJ2-1	CASSQRTTRTYNEQFF	TGTGCCAGCAGCCAAAGGACTACCCGCACCTACAATGAGCAGTTCTTC
TRBD2	-	TRBV4-1	TRBJ2-5	CASSQGTWRGVGETQYF	TGCGCCAGCAGCCAAGGGACGTGGCGGGGGGTCGGAGAGACCCAGTACTTC
-	-	TRBV19	TRBJ2-1	CASSIDRGGLYNEQFF	TGTGCCAGTAGTATAGATAGGGGGGGGCTCTACAATGAGCAGTTCTTC
TRBD1	-	TRBV7-3	TRBJ2-5	CASSPSGWTGVETQYF	TGTGCCAGCAGCCCCAGTGGTTGGACAGGGGTTGAGACCCAGTACTTC
TRBD2	-	TRBV4-1	TRBJ2-7	CASSPFAAGGPMNYYEQYF	TGCGCCAGCAGCCCTTTCGCAGCGGGAGGCCCAATGAATTACTACGAGCAGTACTTC
TRBD1	-	TRBV27	TRBJ1-1	CASSSQGGYTEAFF	TGTGCCAGCAGTTCGCAGGGGGGTTACACTGAAGCTTTCTTT